The 5 T cell receptor beta chains reported below all come from one sample, sequenced in a study of blood T cell repertoires in COVID-19. The assay was immunoSEQ multiplex PCR, and TCRdb's table has in-frame clones only and misses some. This table holds 190,000 or so clones, around 80% found once. Material for sequencing was peripheral blood. The receptor set was obtained from a woman of 80 years or more with COVID-19, enrolled during active disease.

The chain has TRBV7-2 and TRBJ1-6; a possible D gene is TRBD1 (5 bases). The CDR3 is 15 amino acids. Germline V gene lookup returns CDR1 SGHTA and CDR2 FQGNSA. V was cut by 5 bases and J by 9 bases, with 17 bases left in between. The CDR3 loop reads CASSPRGGVGSPLHF. The CDR3 DNA is TGTGCCAGCAGCCCCCGGGGGGGTGTGGGTTCACCCCTCCACTTT.

The chain uses TRBV5-1 and TRBJ2-3; 9 bases are a match to TRBD2. The CDR3 runs to 17 residues. With V trimmed by 1 base and J by 2 bases, 8 bases remained unmatched. Germline CDR1 and CDR2: SGHRS and YFSETQ. CDR3 protein: CASSLTREGPHTDTQYF. CDR3 DNA: TGCGCCAGCAGCTTGACGCGGGAGGGCCCCCACACAGATACGCAGTATTTT.

V is TRBV30 and J is TRBJ2-1, with 9 bases lining up with TRBD2. The CDR3 runs to 17 residues. Germline V lookup: CDR1 GTSNPN, CDR2 SVGIG (reference sequence). V dropped 3 bases and J dropped 0; count of bases not matched to a gene: 9. The CDR3 DNA reads as TGTGCCTGGAGGGATCGACTAGCGGAAAGCTCCTACAATGAGCAGTTCTTC. Protein: CAWRDRLAESSYNEQFF.

The rearrangement uses TRBV28 and TRBJ2-7; D is undetermined. The CDR3 is made up of 14 amino acids. V lost 6 bases and J lost 2, with 14 bases in between. Germline V CDR1 and CDR2: MDHEN, SYDVKM. Here the CDR3 DNA reads TGTGCCAGCAGGTCGGCCGGGTCAGCCTACGAGCAGTACTTC. Translation gives CASRSAGSAYEQYF. The whole variable domain, remainder taken from reference TRBV28 and TRBJ2-7, is DVKVTQSSRYLVKRTGEKVFLECVQDMDHENMFWYRQDPGLGLRLIYFSYDVKMKEKGDIPEGYSVSREKKERFSLILESASTNQTSMYLCASRSAGSAYEQYFGPGTRLTVT.

The rearrangement uses TRBV15 and TRBJ1-4; perhaps TRBD1 as D (5 bases). V was shortened by 0 bases and J by 5 bases, with 13 bases between the two germline ends. Per the germline V gene, CDR1 is LNHNV and CDR2 is YYDKDF (reference sequence). The length of the CDR3 is 16 residues. CDR3 sequence (DNA): TGTGCCACCAGCAGAGATGTCGGGACTCAAAATGAAAAACTGTTTTTT. This sequence encodes CATSRDVGTQNEKLFF. Filled out from reference TRBV15 and TRBJ1-4, the complete variable domain reads DAMVIQNPRYQVTQFGKPVTLSCSQTLNHNVMYWYQQKSSQAPKLLFHYYDKDFNNEADTPDNFQSRRPNTSFCFLDIRSPGLGDTAMYLCATSRDVGTQNEKLFFGSGTQLSVL.